This T cell receptor beta chain was recovered during a study of T cell responses to AZD1222 COVID-19 vaccine. The table came from immunoSEQ multiplex PCR; TCRdb's copy has only in-frame clones and leaves some out. The sample carries about 130,000 clones, about 90% recorded once. Germline lookup yields CDR1 MNHEY and CDR2 SVGEGT. The CDR3 loop spans 18 amino acids. With 3 bases clipped from V and 0 bases from J, the junction kept 11 bases outside the gene matches. The rearrangement links TRBV6-2 or TRBV6-3 to TRBJ2-3, with 8 bases identical to TRBD2. The sequences come from peripheral blood, collected on day 0 of AZD1222 vaccination. This TCR was sampled from an adult in good health. The CDR3 here is CASSYQRGRTFSTDTQYF. The CDR3 DNA sequence: TGTGCCAGCAGTTATCAGCGGGGGAGAACCTTTAGCACAGATACGCAGTATTTT.